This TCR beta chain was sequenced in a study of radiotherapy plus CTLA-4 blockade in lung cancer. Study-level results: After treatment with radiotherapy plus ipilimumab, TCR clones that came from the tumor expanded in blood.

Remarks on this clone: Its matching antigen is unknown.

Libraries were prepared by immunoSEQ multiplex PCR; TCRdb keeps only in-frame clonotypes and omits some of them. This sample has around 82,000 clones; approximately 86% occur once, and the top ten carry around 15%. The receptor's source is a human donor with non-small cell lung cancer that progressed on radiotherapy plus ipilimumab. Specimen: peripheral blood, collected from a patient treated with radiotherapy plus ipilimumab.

The CDR3 spells CAISTATNEKLFF. In DNA form, the CDR3 reads TGTGCCATCAGCACAGCAACTAATGAAAAACTGTTTTTT. The gene calls are TRBV10-3 and TRBJ1-4; D call uncertain. The germline V gene has CDR1 ENHRY and CDR2 SYGVKD. CDR3 size: 13 residues. Between the trimmed V and J ends, which lost 6 bases and 0 bases, there was a span of 5 bases.